This T cell receptor (beta chain) appears in the sequencing data of a study of cytomegalovirus exposure and HLA in healthy donors. The study, taken as a whole, reports: Later genetic work tied a missense DCLRE1C variant to beta-chain V and J trimming. Cytomegalovirus association was listed for about 170 TCR beta chains. The classifier reportedly diagnosed cytomegalovirus status with high sensitivity and specificity.

PCR involved 60 Vbeta and 13 Jbeta primers. TCRdb's table, derived via immunoSEQ multiplex PCR, lists solely in-frame clones and lacks some. This sample has some 150,000 clones, with 65% to 75% found just once. This clone was picked up one time. Its antigen is as yet unknown. This CDR3 is 15 amino acids long. The V gene lost 1 base and the J gene lost 3 bases, with 12 bases spanning the gap. Germline CDR1 is SGHVS and CDR2 is FQNEAQ. Nominally healthy donors provided the samples, though records likely missed some immune exposures. Material for sequencing was PBMCs. This clonotype was obtained from a human donor in good health. The chain carries TRBV7-8 and TRBJ1-1, with D unresolved. The chain's CDR3 is CASSLEPDRDTEAFF. In DNA, the CDR3 is TGTGCCAGCAGCTTAGAGCCAGACCGGGACACTGAAGCTTTCTTT.